The present T cell receptor (beta chain) was sequenced within a study of cytomegalovirus exposure and HLA in healthy donors. Study-wide background: Of a few hundred genotyped donors, 75% to 90% grouped in the Caucasian-associated ancestry cluster.

This CDR3 region has 15 residues. The germline V gene encodes CDR1 LNHDA and CDR2 SQIVND (reference sequence). The V gene end was trimmed by 8 bases and the J gene end by 7 bases; junction bases not matched to a gene: 8. Study results and limitations: Rates of TCR association differed by HLA locus in a later analysis, with DRB1 highest and HLA-C lowest. Researchers counted around 180 TCR beta chains as cytomegalovirus-associated.

60 Vbeta and 13 Jbeta primers were used in PCR. In the study's own analysis: A later analysis counted 65 million to 80 million unique TCR beta chains, 9.5 million to 12 million shared. Measured with immunoSEQ multiplex PCR; TCRdb has only the in-frame clones, and not every one. V and J calls and clone size are given by that table; D and trimming were obtained from the DNA. The table includes about 200,000 clones, 70% to 90% detected once. For this clone: No antigen is known for it.

The chain combines TRBV19 with TRBJ2-1, with 13 bases matching TRBD2. The specimen sequenced was PBMCs. This clonotype originated in a man between 25 and 39 years old in good health and CMV-seronegative. CDR3 amino acids: CASSTGTSGTNEQFF. CDR3 DNA: TGTGCCAGTTCGACCGGGACTAGCGGGACGAATGAGCAGTTCTTC. Based on the CDR3 plus reference TRBV19 and TRBJ2-1, the full variable domain is DGGITQSPKYLFRKEGQNVTLSCEQNLNHDAMYWYRQDPGQGLRLIYYSQIVNDFQKGDIAEGYSVSREKKESFPLTVTSAQKNPTAFYLCASSTGTSGTNEQFFGPGTRLTVL.